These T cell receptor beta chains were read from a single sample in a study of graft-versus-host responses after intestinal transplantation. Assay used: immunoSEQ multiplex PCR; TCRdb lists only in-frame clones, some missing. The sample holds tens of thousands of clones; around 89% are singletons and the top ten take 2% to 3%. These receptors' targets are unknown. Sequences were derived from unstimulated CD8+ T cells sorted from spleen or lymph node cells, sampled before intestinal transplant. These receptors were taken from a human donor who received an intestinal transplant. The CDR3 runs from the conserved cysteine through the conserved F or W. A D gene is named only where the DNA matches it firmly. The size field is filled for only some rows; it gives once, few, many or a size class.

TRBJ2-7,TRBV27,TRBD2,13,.,TGTGCCAGCTCGTGGGCTCGGGAGGACGAGCAGTACTTC,CASSWAREDEQYF
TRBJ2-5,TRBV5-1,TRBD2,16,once,TGCGCCAGCAGCTCAGCGGGAGGGGACCCACAAGAGACCCAGTACTTC,CASSSAGGDPQETQYF
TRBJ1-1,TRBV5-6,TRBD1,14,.,TGTGCCAGCAGTCAGACAGGGGGGGACACTGAAGCTTTCTTT,CASSQTGGDTEAFF
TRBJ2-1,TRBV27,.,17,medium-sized,TGTGCCAGCAGTTTAGCAACGGGACTCGGGCCCTACAATGAGCAGTTCTTC,CASSLATGLGPYNEQFF
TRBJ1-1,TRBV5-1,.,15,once,TGCGCCAGCAGCTTGACTCACCAAGGGGGTCCTGAAGCTTTCTTT,CASSLTHQGGPEAFF
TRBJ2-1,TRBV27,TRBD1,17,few,TGTGCCACCCTACCTCGACAGGGCCTTTGGTCCTACAATGAGCAGTTCTTC,CATLPRQGLWSYNEQFF
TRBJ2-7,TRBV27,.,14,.,TGTGCCAGCAGTTTAGGGGCAGGGAAGTACGAGCAGTACTTC,CASSLGAGKYEQYF
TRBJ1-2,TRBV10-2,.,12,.,TGCGCCACTGCGGGGGCGAACTATGGCTACACCTTC,CATAGANYGYTF
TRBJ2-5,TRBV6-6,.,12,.,TGTGCCAGCGCCGGGGTTCAAGAGACCCAGTACTTC,CASAGVQETQYF
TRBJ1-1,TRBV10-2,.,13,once,TGCGCCAGCAGTGGGGGAAGGGGAACTGAAGCTTTCTTT,CASSGGRGTEAFF
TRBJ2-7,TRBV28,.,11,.,TGTGCCAGCAGCTACCACCACGAGCAGTACTTC,CASSYHHEQYF
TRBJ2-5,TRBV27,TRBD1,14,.,TGTGCCAGCAGGTCCGGGACAGGGGAAGAGACCCAGTACTTC,CASRSGTGEETQYF
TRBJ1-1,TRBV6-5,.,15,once,TGTGCCAGCAGTTACTCGAGGAACTCGAACACTGAAGCTTTCTTT,CASSYSRNSNTEAFF
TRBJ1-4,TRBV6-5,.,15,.,TGTGCCAGCAGTTTCACCGCGGTGGCTAATGAAAAACTGTTTTTT,CASSFTAVANEKLFF
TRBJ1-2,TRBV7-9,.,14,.,TGTGCCAGCAGCTTCCTCAGGAGGACGAAAGGCTACACCTTC,CASSFLRRTKGYTF
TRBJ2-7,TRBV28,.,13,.,TGTGCCAGCAGTTTATACTCCGCTATCGAGCAGTACTTC,CASSLYSAIEQYF
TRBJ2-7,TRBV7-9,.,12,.,TGTGCCACACAGGACGTTTCCTACGAGCAGTACTTC,CATQDVSYEQYF
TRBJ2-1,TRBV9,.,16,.,TGTGCCAGCAGCCCTCACCGACAGGCCATCCACAATGAGCAGTTCTTC,CASSPHRQAIHNEQFF
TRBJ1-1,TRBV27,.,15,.,TGTGCCAGCAGTGAAAGGGGCGGGATTTACACTGAAGCTTTCTTT,CASSERGGIYTEAFF
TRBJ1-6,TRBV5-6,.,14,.,TGTGCCAGCAGCCAAGACAGGTTGTATTCACCCCTCCACTTT,CASSQDRLYSPLHF
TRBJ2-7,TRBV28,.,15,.,TGTGCCAGCAGTCAAAGGACATCCAGCTCCTACGAGCAGTACTTC,CASSQRTSSSYEQYF
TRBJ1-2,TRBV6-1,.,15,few,TGTGCCAGCAGTGAAGGGCAGATGCATGGCTATGGCTACACCTTC,CASSEGQMHGYGYTF
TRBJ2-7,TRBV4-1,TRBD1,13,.,TGCGCCAGCAGCCCCCAGGGGGCCTACGAGCAGTACTTC,CASSPQGAYEQYF
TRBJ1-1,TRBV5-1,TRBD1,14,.,TGCGCCAGCAGCCCCAGGACAGGGAGCCATGAAGCTTTCTTT,CASSPRTGSHEAFF
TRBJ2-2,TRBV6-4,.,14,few,TGTGCCAGCAGTGTGGCGGAACACACCGGGGAGCTGTTTTTT,CASSVAEHTGELFF
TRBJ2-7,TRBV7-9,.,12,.,TGTGCCAGCAGCTTTTACACCGAGGGGCAGTACTTC,CASSFYTEGQYF
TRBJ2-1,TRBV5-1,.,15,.,TGCGCCAGCAGCTTGGGGCGGTACTCCTACAATGAGCAGTTCTTC,CASSLGRYSYNEQFF
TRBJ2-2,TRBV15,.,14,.,TGTGCCACCAGGCCCGACAGTAACACCGGGGAGCTGTTTTTT,CATRPDSNTGELFF
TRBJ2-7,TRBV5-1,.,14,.,TGCGCCAGCAGCTTGGACAGCCCCGCCTACGAGCAGTACTTC,CASSLDSPAYEQYF
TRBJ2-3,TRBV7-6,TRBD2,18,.,TGTGCCAGCAGCCTCTGGACTAGCGGGAGGAGGAGCACAGATACGCAGTATTTT,CASSLWTSGRRSTDTQYF
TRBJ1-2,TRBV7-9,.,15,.,TGTGCCAGCAGCTTAGAGTGGCAGGGGATTGATGGCTACACCTTC,CASSLEWQGIDGYTF
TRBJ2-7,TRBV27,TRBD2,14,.,TGTGCCAGCAGCCCGAGCGGGAGCTCCCGCGAGCAGTACTTC,CASSPSGSSREQYF
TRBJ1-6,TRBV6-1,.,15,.,TGTGCCAGCAGTGAAGCTCAGGAAGTGAGTTCACCCCTCCACTTT,CASSEAQEVSSPLHF
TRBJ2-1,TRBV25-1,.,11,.,TGTGCCAGCTGGAGGGGCAATGAGCAGTTCTTC,CASWRGNEQFF
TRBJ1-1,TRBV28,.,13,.,TGTGCCAGCAGTCCACGAAGACAGAGAGAAGCTTTCTTT,CASSPRRQREAFF
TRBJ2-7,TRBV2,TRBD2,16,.,TGTGCCAGCAGTGGGATTAGCGGGCCGTCCCGATACGAGCAGTACTTC,CASSGISGPSRYEQYF
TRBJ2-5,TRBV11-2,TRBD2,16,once,TGTGCCAGCAGCTTAGAGGTAGCGGGGTTCCAAGAGACCCAGTACTTC,CASSLEVAGFQETQYF
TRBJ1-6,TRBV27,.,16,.,TGTGCCAGCAGTCCCTCCTCCTTGGACAGAAATTCACCCCTCCACTTT,CASSPSSLDRNSPLHF
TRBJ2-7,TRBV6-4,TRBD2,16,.,TGTGCCAGCAGGACCGCCGATGAACTAGCGGGGTGCGAGCAGTACTTC,CASRTADELAGCEQYF
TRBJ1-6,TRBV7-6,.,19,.,TGTGCCAGCAGCTTAGTCCCCAGGGATCAGGGCTCCTATAATTCACCCCTCCACTTT,CASSLVPRDQGSYNSPLHF
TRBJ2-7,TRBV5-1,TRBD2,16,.,TGCGCCAGCAGCTTGGCCGCAGCGGGAGGCTCCTACGAGCAGTACTTC,CASSLAAAGGSYEQYF
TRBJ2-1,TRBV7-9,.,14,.,TGTGCCAGCATGTTAGGGGGGGCCCTTGGGGGGCAGTTCTTC,CASMLGGALGGQFF
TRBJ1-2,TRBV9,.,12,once,TGTGCCAGCAGACGGGGGGGCTATGGCTACACCTTC,CASRRGGYGYTF
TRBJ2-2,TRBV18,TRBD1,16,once,TGTGCCAGCTCACCATACGGACAGGCGAACACCGGGGAGCTGTTTTTT,CASSPYGQANTGELFF
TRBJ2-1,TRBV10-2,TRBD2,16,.,TGCGCCAGCAGTGAGCCGGCTAGCGGGGCACGCAATGAGCAGTTCTTC,CASSEPASGARNEQFF
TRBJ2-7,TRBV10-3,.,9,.,TGTGCCATCCCCCCCGAGCAGTACTTC,CAIPPEQYF
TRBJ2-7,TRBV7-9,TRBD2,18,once,TGTGCCAGCAGCTTAGAGTGGACTAGCGGGGGTGAGACCTACGAGCAGTACTTC,CASSLEWTSGGETYEQYF
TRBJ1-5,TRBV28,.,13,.,TGTGCCAGCAGCTCGGACGGGGATCAGCCCCAGCATTTT,CASSSDGDQPQHF
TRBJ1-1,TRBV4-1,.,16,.,TGCGCCAGCAGCCCAGGGGCGGCAGGTGTGAGGACTGAAGCTTTCTTT,CASSPGAAGVRTEAFF
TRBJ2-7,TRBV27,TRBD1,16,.,TGTGCCAGCAGTTTATCCGGACAGGGACACTCCTACGAGCAGTACTTC,CASSLSGQGHSYEQYF
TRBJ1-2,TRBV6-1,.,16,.,TGTGCCAGCAGTGAAGGAGCGGGGCTTACTATCTATGGCTACACCTTC,CASSEGAGLTIYGYTF
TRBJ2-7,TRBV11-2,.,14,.,TGTGCCAGCAGCTCCAGGGCCGTCTCCTACGAGCAGTACTTC,CASSSRAVSYEQYF
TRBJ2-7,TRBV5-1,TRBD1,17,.,TGCGCCAGCAGCTTGGGCACCGGGACAGGGGCCTCCTACGAGCAGTACTTC,CASSLGTGTGASYEQYF
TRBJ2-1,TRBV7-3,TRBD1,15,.,TGTGCCAGCAGCTTAAGACCCGGGACAGACAATGAGCAGTTCTTC,CASSLRPGTDNEQFF